A single T cell receptor beta chain is shown here with its context. The sample is drawn from a study of PD-1 blockade in classical Hodgkin lymphoma. The time point is: cycle 4 day 1 (C4D1), after 5 to 7 weeks of nivolumab. Every patient was affected by relapse after autologous stem cell transplantation, while exposure to brentuximab vedotin was not uniform. CDR3 size: 16 residues. The V and J ends lost 6 bases and 8 bases, in that order; junction bases with no gene match: 9. The germline V gene encodes CDR1 SGHTA and CDR2 FQGNSA. The method was immunoSEQ multiplex PCR; TCRdb's version includes in-frame clones alone and lacks a portion of them. The profile shows around 100,000 clones, 90% of them singletons.

The TCR sequence derives from a human donor with classical Hodgkin lymphoma. Here the sequenced sample was peripheral blood mononuclear cells (PBMCs), taken before the fourth cycle of nivolumab. V gene TRBV7-2 combines with J gene TRBJ2-1; TRBD2 matches 14 bases. CDR3: CASSPRLAGGHDEQFF. The CDR3 DNA reads TGTGCCAGCAGTCCCAGACTAGCGGGGGGGCACGATGAGCAGTTCTTC.